Included here is one T cell receptor (beta chain) sequence, with context. Trimming removed 4 bases from V and 9 bases from J, with 25 bases in between. The CDR3 totals 16 residues. Germline assignment: CDR1 MGHDK and CDR2 SYGVNS. The sample belongs to a study of blood T cell repertoires in COVID-19. TCRdb's copy holds only in-frame clones and misses some; the assay was immunoSEQ multiplex PCR. The data hold approximately 270,000 clones, with about 80% observed a single time. The sequence came from a person aged 65-85 years with COVID-19, enrolled during active disease. The source material was peripheral blood. The gene calls are TRBV25-1 and TRBJ2-7, with D uncertain. The CDR3 nucleotides read TGTGCCAGCAGTGGAGCGCGCCCTATAGCAACTACGACGCAGTACTTC. Protein product: CASSGARPIATTTQYF.